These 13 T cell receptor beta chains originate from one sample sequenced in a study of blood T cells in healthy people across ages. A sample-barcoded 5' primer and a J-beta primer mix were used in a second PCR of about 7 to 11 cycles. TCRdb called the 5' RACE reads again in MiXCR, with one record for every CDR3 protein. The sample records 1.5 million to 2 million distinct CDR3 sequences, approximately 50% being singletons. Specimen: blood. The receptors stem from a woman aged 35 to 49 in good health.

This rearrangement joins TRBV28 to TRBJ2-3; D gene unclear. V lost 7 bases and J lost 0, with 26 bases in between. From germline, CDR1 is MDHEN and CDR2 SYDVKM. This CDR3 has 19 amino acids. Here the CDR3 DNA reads TGTGCCAGCACGACCTCTGCCCCAAGTGTCGCTCCTAGCACAGATACGCAGTATTTT. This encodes CASTTSAPSVAPSTDTQYF.

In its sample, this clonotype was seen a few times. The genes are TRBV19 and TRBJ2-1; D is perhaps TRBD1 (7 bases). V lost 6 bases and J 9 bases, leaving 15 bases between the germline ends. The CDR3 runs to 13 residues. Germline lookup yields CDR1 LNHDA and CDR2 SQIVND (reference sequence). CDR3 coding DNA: TGTGCCAGTAGAAAATCGGAGGGGGCTGAGCAGTTCTTC. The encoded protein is CASRKSEGAEQFF.

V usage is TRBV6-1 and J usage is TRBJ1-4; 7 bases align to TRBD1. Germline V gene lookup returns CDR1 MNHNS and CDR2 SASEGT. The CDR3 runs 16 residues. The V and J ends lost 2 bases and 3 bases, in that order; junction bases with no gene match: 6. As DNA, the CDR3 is TGTGCCAGCAGTGAATCTCTGGGACAGCCTAATGAAAAACTGTTTTTT. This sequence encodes CASSESLGQPNEKLFF.

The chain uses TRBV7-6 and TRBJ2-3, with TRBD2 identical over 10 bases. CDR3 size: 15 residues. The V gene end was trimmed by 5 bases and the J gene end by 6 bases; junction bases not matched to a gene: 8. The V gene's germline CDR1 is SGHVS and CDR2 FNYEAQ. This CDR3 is CASSQRGGRHDTQYF. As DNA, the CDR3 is TGTGCCAGCAGCCAGCGGGGGGGCCGGCATGATACGCAGTATTTT.

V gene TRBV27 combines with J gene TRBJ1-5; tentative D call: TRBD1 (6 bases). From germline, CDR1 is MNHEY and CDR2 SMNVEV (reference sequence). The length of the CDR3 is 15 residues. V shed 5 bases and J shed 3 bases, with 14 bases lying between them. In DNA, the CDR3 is TGTGCCAGCAGTATTCAGGGGTTCCCCAATCAGCCCCAGCATTTT. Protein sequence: CASSIQGFPNQPQHF.

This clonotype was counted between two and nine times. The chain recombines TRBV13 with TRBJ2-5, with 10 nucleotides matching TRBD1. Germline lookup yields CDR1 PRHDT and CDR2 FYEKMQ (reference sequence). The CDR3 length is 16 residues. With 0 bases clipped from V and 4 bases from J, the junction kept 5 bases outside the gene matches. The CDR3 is CASSLGTGGPGETQYF. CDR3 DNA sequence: TGTGCCAGCAGCTTAGGGACAGGGGGCCCGGGAGAGACCCAGTACTTC.

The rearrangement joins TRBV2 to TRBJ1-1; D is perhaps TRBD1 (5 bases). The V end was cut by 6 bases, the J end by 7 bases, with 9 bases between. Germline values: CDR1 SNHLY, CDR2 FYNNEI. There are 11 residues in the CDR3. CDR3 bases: TGTGCCAGCAGCTTACAGGTTGAAGCTTTCTTT. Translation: CASSLQVEAFF.

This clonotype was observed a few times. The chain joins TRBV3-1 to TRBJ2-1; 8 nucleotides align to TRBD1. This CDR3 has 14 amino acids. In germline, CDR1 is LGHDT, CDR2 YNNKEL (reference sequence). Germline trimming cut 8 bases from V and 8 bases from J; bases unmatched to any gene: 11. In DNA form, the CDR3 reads TGTGCCAGCTCGGGGGACAGGAAGTTCTATGAGCAGTTCTTC. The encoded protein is CASSGDRKFYEQFF.

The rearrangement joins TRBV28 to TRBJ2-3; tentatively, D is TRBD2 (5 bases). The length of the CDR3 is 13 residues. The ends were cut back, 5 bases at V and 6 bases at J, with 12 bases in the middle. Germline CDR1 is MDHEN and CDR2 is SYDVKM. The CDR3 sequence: CASSVVPGDTQYF. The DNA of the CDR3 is TGTGCCAGCAGTGTAGTACCGGGGGATACGCAGTATTTT.

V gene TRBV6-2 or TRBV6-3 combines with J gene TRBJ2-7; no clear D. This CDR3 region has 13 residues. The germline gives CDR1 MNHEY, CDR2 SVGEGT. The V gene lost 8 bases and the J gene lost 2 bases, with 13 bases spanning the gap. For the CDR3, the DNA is TGTGCCAGCGGCGGTAGCCTCACCTACGAGCAGTACTTC. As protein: CASGGSLTYEQYF.

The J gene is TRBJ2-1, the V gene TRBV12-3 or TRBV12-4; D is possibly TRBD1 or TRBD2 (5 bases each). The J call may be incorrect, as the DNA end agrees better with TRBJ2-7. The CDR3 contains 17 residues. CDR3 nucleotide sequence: TGTGCCAGCAGCCCCGCCGGGGCAGGGAGCTCCTACAATGAGCAGTACTTC. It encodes CASSPAGAGSSYNEQYF.

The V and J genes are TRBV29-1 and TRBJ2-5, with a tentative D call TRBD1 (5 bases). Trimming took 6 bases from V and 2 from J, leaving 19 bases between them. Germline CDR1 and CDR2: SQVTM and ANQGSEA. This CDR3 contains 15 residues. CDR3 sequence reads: CSVAQGRAAQETQYF. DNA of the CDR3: TGCAGCGTCGCTCAGGGTCGGGCTGCGCAAGAGACCCAGTACTTC.

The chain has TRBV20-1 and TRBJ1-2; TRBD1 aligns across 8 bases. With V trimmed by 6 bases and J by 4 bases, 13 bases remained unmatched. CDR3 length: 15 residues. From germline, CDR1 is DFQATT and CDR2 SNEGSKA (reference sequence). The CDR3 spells CSAHGQGPSSYGYTF. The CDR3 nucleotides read TGCAGTGCCCACGGACAGGGCCCGTCGAGCTATGGCTACACCTTC.